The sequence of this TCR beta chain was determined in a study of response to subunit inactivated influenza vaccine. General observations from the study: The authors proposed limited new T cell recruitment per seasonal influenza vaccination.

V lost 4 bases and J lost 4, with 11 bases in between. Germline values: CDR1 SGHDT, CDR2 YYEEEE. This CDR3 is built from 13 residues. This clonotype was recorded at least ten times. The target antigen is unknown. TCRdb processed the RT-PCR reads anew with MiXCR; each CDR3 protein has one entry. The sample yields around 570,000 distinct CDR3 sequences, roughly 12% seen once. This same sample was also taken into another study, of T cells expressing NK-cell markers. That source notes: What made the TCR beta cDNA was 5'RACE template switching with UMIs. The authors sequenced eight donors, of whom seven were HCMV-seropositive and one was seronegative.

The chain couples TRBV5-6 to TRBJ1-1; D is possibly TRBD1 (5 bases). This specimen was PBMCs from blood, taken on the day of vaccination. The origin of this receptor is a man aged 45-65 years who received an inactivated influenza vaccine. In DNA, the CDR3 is TGTGCCAGCAGCCGAAGGGGCGGCACTGAAGCTTTCTTT. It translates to CASSRRGGTEAFF.